This entry features one T cell receptor (beta chain) sequence. Its antigen is not known. The record originates from a study of a mutant IDH1 vaccine in newly diagnosed glioma. Germline CDR1 SQVTM, CDR2 ANQGSEA. This CDR3 contains 12 residues. V was trimmed by 4 bases and J by 11 bases, leaving 17 bases between them. TCRdb keeps only in-frame clones here, not all; method: immunoSEQ multiplex PCR. Of just over 60,000 clones in the sample, roughly four fifths were seen once. Time point noted: week 47, end of study. Each dose delivered 300 ug of mutant IDH1 20-mer peptide subcutaneously with imiquimod. The chain couples TRBV29-1 to TRBJ1-1; D perhaps matches TRBD1 (6 bases). This TCR derives from a man aged 30 to 45 with glioma. The sequencing used PBMCs, collected from a glioma patient whose treatment included an IDH1 peptide vaccine. CDR3 region: CSVGSFGQPAFF. CDR3 bases: TGCAGCGTTGGGAGTTTCGGACAGCCGGCTTTCTTT.